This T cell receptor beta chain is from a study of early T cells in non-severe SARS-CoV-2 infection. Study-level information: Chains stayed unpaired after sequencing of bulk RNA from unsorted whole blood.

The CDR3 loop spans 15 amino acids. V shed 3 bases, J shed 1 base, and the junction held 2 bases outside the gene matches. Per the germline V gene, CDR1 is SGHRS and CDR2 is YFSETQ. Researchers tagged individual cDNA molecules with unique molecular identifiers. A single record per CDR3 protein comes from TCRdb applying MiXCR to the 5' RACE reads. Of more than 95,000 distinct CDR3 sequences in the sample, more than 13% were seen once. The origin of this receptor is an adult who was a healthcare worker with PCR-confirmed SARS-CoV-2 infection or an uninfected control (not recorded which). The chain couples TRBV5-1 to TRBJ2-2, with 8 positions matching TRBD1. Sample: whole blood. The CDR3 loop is CASSSGQGNTGELFF. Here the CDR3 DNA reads TGCGCCAGCAGCTCCGGACAGGGGAACACCGGGGAGCTGTTTTTT.